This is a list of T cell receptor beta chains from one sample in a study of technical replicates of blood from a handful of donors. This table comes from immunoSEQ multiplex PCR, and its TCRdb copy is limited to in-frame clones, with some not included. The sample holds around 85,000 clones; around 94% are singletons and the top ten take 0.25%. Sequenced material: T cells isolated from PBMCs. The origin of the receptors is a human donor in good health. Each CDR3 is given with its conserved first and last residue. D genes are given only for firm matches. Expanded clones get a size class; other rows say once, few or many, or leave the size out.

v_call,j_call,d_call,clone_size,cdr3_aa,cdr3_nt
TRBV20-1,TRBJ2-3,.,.,CSIPGLGPYF,TGCAGTATCCCGGGACTGGGTCCGTATTTT
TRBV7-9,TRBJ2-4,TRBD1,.,CASSPWTGEAKNIQYF,TGTGCCAGCAGCCCATGGACAGGGGAGGCCAAAAACATTCAGTACTTC
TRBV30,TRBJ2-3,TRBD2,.,CAWTHRTSGSTDTQYF,TGTGCCTGGACCCATCGGACTAGCGGGAGCACAGATACGCAGTATTTT
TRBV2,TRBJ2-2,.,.,CASSASTGELFF,TGTGCCAGCAGTGCGTCGACCGGGGAGCTGTTTTTT
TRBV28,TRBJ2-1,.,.,CASSLSPSSYNEQFF,TGTGCCAGCAGTTTATCCCCTTCGTCCTACAATGAGCAGTTCTTC
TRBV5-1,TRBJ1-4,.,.,CASSLAPKQATNEKLFF,TGCGCCAGCAGCTTGGCACCTAAGCAGGCAACTAATGAAAAACTGTTTTTT
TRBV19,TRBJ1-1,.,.,CATGRRQGRNTEAFF,TGTGCCACCGGTCGCCGCCAGGGGCGGAACACTGAAGCTTTCTTT
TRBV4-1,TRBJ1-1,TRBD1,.,CASSHASGTERSEAFF,TGCGCCAGCAGCCACGCTTCCGGGACAGAACGATCCGAAGCTTTCTTT
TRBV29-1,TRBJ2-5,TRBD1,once,CSVEDGQGVETRYF,TGCAGCGTTGAAGACGGACAGGGGGTAGAGACCCGGTACTTC
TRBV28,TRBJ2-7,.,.,CASIPGGLLYEQYF,TGTGCCAGCATCCCGGGTGGACTTCTCTACGAGCAGTACTTC
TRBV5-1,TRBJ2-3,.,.,CASGEKRTTDTQYF,TGCGCCAGCGGAGAAAAGCGGACCACAGATACGCAGTATTTT
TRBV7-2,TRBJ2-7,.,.,CASSLVASGSYEQYF,TGTGCCAGCAGCTTAGTGGCTAGTGGTTCCTACGAGCAGTACTTC
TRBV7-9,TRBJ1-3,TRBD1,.,CASSQITRDRVGNTIYF,TGTGCCAGCAGCCAAATTACAAGAGACAGGGTTGGAAACACCATATATTTT
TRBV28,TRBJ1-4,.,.,CASSFIGGSNEKLFF,TGTGCCAGCAGTTTCATCGGGGGAAGTAATGAAAAACTGTTTTTT
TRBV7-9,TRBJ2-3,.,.,CAIHETRDSSTDTQYF,TGTGCCATCCATGAGACTCGTGATTCTAGCACAGATACGCAGTATTTT
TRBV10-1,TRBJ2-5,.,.,CASSEQKTKETQYF,TGCGCCAGCAGTGAGCAGAAAACTAAAGAGACCCAGTACTTC
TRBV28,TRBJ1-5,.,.,CASSFFGVGSNQPQHF,TGTGCCAGCAGTTTTTTCGGGGTTGGTAGCAATCAGCCCCAGCATTTT